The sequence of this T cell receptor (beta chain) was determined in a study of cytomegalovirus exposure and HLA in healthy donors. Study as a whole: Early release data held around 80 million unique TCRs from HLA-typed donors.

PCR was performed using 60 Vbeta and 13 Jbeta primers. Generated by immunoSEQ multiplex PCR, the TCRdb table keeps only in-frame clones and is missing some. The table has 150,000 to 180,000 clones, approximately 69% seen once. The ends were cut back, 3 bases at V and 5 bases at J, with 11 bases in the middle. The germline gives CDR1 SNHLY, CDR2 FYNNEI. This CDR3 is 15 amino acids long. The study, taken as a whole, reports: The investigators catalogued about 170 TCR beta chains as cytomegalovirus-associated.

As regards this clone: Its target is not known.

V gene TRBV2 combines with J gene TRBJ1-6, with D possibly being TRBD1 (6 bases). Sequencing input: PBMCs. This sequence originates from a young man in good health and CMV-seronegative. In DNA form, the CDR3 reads TGTGCCAGCAGTGAGGCGGGGGACAATAATTCACCCCTCCACTTT. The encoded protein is CASSEAGDNNSPLHF.